Sequencing of this T cell receptor beta chain was carried out in a study of HIV-infected patients and healthy controls. Overall study results and limits: CMV-associated CDR3s mostly grew nonsignificantly during therapy, while HIV-associated CDR3s declined significantly. In healthy controls, MAIT alpha CDR3s were common; in HIV+ repertoires, severely depleted.

cDNA was made from about 500 ng RNA using alpha and beta constant primers. Alpha and beta chain libraries were made separately by chain-specific third strand synthesis with multiplexing indices. A 5' RACE adapter with a random hexamer and the SP2 primer site was joined to cDNA. TCRdb recomputed calls from the 5' RACE reads with MiXCR, one row per CDR3 protein. The sample carries 5,000 or so distinct CDR3 sequences, about 8.2% recorded once. At least ten counts were recorded for this clonotype. Its target is unknown. The repertoire came from unfractionated whole blood and reflected all unsorted peripheral T cells. The RNA source was a roughly 2.3 ml peripheral blood draw. The CDR3 runs 15 residues. The J segment lost 5 bases and the V segment lost 4 bases, leaving 8 bases of the junction unmatched. Germline CDR1 reads SGHRS; CDR2 reads YFSETQ.

This specimen was blood, taken before antiretroviral therapy. The chain has TRBV5-1 and TRBJ2-7; 11 positions match TRBD2. The source is an adult with HIV infection. In nucleotides, the CDR3 is TGCGCCAGCAGCCCGACTAGCGGGATCCCCCACGAGCAGTACTTC. It is translated as CASSPTSGIPHEQYF. Using reference TRBV5-1 and TRBJ2-7 for the parts outside the CDR3, the full variable domain is KAGVTQTPRYLIKTRGQQVTLSCSPISGHRSVSWYQQTPGQGLQFLFEYFSETQRNKGNFPGRFSGRQFSNSRSEMNVSTLELGDSALYLCASSPTSGIPHEQYFGPGTRLTVT.